The 32 T cell receptor beta chains given below trace back to one sample, sequenced in a study of technical replicates of blood from a handful of donors. Only in-frame clones appear in the TCRdb table, and some are missing; sequencing was by immunoSEQ multiplex PCR. Altogether approximately 70,000 clones are present, approximately 90% being singletons, with the ten largest covering about 0.43%. The sequenced sample was T cells isolated from PBMCs. The receptors derive from a human donor in good health.

This clone has just one count. The V call is TRBV28, the J call TRBJ2-3; TRBD1 aligns across 7 bases. Germline lookup yields CDR1 MDHEN and CDR2 SYDVKM. V lost 5 bases to trimming and J lost 5 bases; unmatched junction nucleotides: 7. The CDR3 is 14 amino acids. The DNA for the CDR3 is TGTGCCAGCAGTGTTAGACAGGGAATAGATACGCAGTATTTT. Its protein product is CASSVRQGIDTQYF.

The rearrangement joins TRBV6-5 to TRBJ1-1; D not resolved. The CDR3 covers 15 residues. Germline assignment: CDR1 MNHEY and CDR2 SVGAGI. The V gene lost 2 bases and the J gene lost 5 bases, with 15 bases spanning the gap. For the CDR3, the DNA is TGTGCCAGCAGTTACCGAAGAATAACGAGGACTGAAGCTTTCTTT. Protein: CASSYRRITRTEAFF.

This rearrangement joins TRBV12-5 to TRBJ2-5; 7 nucleotides agree with TRBD2. V dropped 2 bases and J dropped 2; count of bases not matched to a gene: 2. Germline V gene lookup returns CDR1 LGHNT and CDR2 FRNRAP. The CDR3 contains 14 residues. CDR3 in amino acids: CASGLPSGQETQYF. DNA of the CDR3: TGTGCTAGTGGTTTGCCTAGCGGACAAGAGACCCAGTACTTC.

The chain has TRBV7-9 and TRBJ2-7; a weak D match, TRBD1 (6 bases). Germline-derived CDR1 and CDR2 are SEHNR and FQNEAQ (reference sequence). V lost 1 base, J lost 2 bases, and 15 bases lay in between. The CDR3 runs to 16 residues. CDR3 DNA: TGTGCCAGCAGCTTAGGCCCCCGGACAGCAGCCTACGAGCAGTACTTC. Its translation: CASSLGPRTAAYEQYF.

The V and J genes are TRBV5-1 and TRBJ2-2, with TRBD2 matching 12 bases. The V gene's germline CDR1 is SGHRS and CDR2 YFSETQ. The V gene end was trimmed by 4 bases and the J gene end by 7 bases; junction bases not matched to a gene: 11. The CDR3 covers 17 residues. The CDR3 reads CASSRGLAGSYSGELFF. CDR3 DNA sequence: TGCGCCAGCAGCCGCGGACTAGCGGGATCTTATAGCGGGGAGCTGTTTTTT.

J is TRBJ1-1 and V is TRBV4-2; D is undetermined. CDR1 and CDR2 from the germline V gene are LGHNA and YNFKEQ. The V and J ends lost 1 base and 4 bases respectively, with 7 bases between them. The CDR3 totals 13 residues. CDR3 sequence (DNA): TGTGCCAGCAGCCAAGTGGCAGTCACTGAAGCTTTCTTT. It yields the protein CASSQVAVTEAFF.

The chain uses TRBV4-2 and TRBJ2-7; 7 nucleotides line up with TRBD1. This CDR3 contains 15 residues. Germline-derived CDR1 and CDR2 are LGHNA and YNFKEQ. V trimming: 4 bases; J trimming: 2 bases; junction bases outside the gene matches: 8. DNA for the CDR3: TGTGCCAGCAGCCCCTGGGACAGTGGGGCCTACGAGCAGTACTTC. Translated: CASSPWDSGAYEQYF.

Here the CDR3 DNA reads TGTGCCAGCAGCGAGCCACGGACAGGGGGCGAGAATGAGCAGTTCTTC. The encoded protein is CASSEPRTGGENEQFF. V usage is TRBV9 and J usage is TRBJ2-1, with TRBD1 matching over 11 bases. V lost 3 bases and J lost 7; bases outside the gene matches: 9. Germline CDR1 reads SGDLS; CDR2 reads YYNGEE. The CDR3 covers 16 residues.

V gene TRBV6-1 combines with J gene TRBJ2-1, with D perhaps TRBD2 (6 bases). The germline gives CDR1 MNHNS, CDR2 SASEGT. The length of the CDR3 is 11 residues. Trimming left V 10 bases short and J 6 bases short, with 10 bases between. CDR3: CAIWGGNEQFF. CDR3 sequence (DNA): TGTGCCATCTGGGGAGGCAATGAGCAGTTCTTC.

The V call is TRBV4-3, the J call TRBJ1-5, with 7 bases that match TRBD1. J was trimmed by 3 bases and V by 0 bases; bases with no gene match: 5. Germline assignment: CDR1 LGHNA and CDR2 YSLEER. The CDR3 contains 16 residues. In nucleotides, the CDR3 is TGCGCCAGCAGCCAAGAGGCGACAGGGTACAATCAGCCCCAGCATTTT. Amino acid sequence: CASSQEATGYNQPQHF.

CDR3 residues: CASSVEGQGFTDTQYF. CDR3 coding DNA: TGTGCCAGCAGCGTAGAGGGACAGGGGTTCACAGATACGCAGTATTTT. This chain links TRBV9 with TRBJ2-3, with 10 bases aligning to TRBD1. This CDR3 has 16 amino acids. Germline CDR1 reads SGDLS; CDR2 reads YYNGEE. Trimming removed 0 bases from V and 2 bases from J; junction bases left unmatched: 3.

This clone was observed a single time. This rearrangement joins TRBV5-1 to TRBJ1-1; unclear D gene. Trimming cost V 1 base and J 3 bases, with 7 bases left between them. The germline CDR1 and CDR2 sequences are SGHRS and YFSETQ. The CDR3 contains 13 residues. The CDR3 is CASSLNGYTEAFF. The CDR3 nucleotides are TGCGCCAGCAGCTTGAACGGGTACACTGAAGCTTTCTTT.

This clone showed up just once. V and J are TRBV4-1 and TRBJ2-7; perhaps TRBD2 as D (5 bases). The CDR3 has 17 residues. In germline, CDR1 is MGHRA, CDR2 YSYEKL. V was trimmed by 3 bases and J by 0 bases, leaving 18 bases between them. The CDR3 spells CASSQTTERSYSYEQYF. CDR3 sequence (DNA): TGCGCCAGCAGCCAGACTACTGAGCGGTCATACTCCTACGAGCAGTACTTC.

The V gene is TRBV5-6, the J gene TRBJ2-3; D unresolved. Trimming removed 0 bases at V and 2 bases at J, with 7 bases between. The CDR3 loop spans 14 amino acids. Germline assignment: CDR1 SGHDT and CDR2 YYEEEE. CDR3 protein: CASSLALLTDTQYF. The CDR3 DNA reads as TGTGCCAGCAGCTTGGCACTACTCACAGATACGCAGTATTTT.

In this sample, this clone turned up once. The genes are TRBV18 and TRBJ1-4, with 12 bases matching TRBD1. Trimming at V came to 4 bases and at J to 0 bases, leaving 6 bases not matched to a gene. Germline CDR1 reads KGHSH; CDR2 reads LQKENI. The CDR3 length is 18 residues. CDR3 sequence: CASSRTGTGGSTNEKLFF. Here the CDR3 DNA reads TGTGCCAGCTCACGAACCGGGACAGGGGGCTCAACTAATGAAAAACTGTTTTTT.

This clone has more than one count but fewer than ten. The rearrangement joins TRBV30 to TRBJ1-4; 7 nucleotides match TRBD1. Germline V gene sequence: CDR1 GTSNPN, CDR2 SVGIG (reference sequence). V dropped 7 bases and J dropped 1; count of bases not matched to a gene: 12. The CDR3 spans 16 residues. As DNA, the CDR3 is TGTGCCTCTCAAAAAACAGGGGTGGAAACTAATGAAAAACTGTTTTTT. It translates to CASQKTGVETNEKLFF.

This chain joins TRBV7-2 and TRBJ1-2, with 9 bases fitting TRBD1. The germline V gene has CDR1 SGHTA and CDR2 FQGNSA. This CDR3 has 13 amino acids. The J segment lost 8 bases and the V segment lost 5 bases, leaving 6 bases of the junction unmatched. This CDR3 is CASSHWTGEGYTF. The CDR3 DNA follows: TGTGCCAGCAGCCACTGGACAGGGGAAGGCTACACCTTC.

This sequence joins TRBV6-5 and TRBJ2-2; TRBD1 matches at 10 bases. Germline assignment: CDR1 MNHEY and CDR2 SVGAGI. The CDR3 is 14 amino acids. The V and J ends lost 10 bases and 7 bases, in that order; junction bases with no gene match: 9. CDR3 amino acids: CATSGTGVVGELFF. CDR3 coding DNA: TGTGCCACCTCCGGGACAGGGGTGGTCGGGGAGCTGTTTTTT.

This rearrangement joins TRBV6-5 to TRBJ1-1; tentatively, D is TRBD1 (6 bases). Trimming took 6 bases from V and 7 from J, leaving 9 bases between them. The CDR3 is 11 amino acids. CDR1 MNHEY and CDR2 SVGAGI come from the germline V gene. CDR3 loop: CASRGGVEAFF. The CDR3 DNA sequence: TGTGCCAGCAGAGGGGGAGTTGAAGCTTTCTTT.

The CDR3 reads CASSLVGTGVLGTEAFF. The CDR3 nucleotides read TGTGCCAGCAGCTTAGTGGGGACAGGGGTGTTGGGGACTGAAGCTTTCTTT. This chain connects TRBV11-3 to TRBJ1-1; 10 bases are shared with TRBD1. CDR1 and CDR2 from the germline V gene are SGHNT and YENEEA. After removal of 1 base from V and 5 bases from J, the junction contained 10 bases not matched to a gene. The CDR3 is made up of 17 amino acids.

The chain couples TRBV11-2 to TRBJ2-7, with 9 bases that match TRBD1. The germline gives CDR1 SGHAT, CDR2 FQNNGV. The CDR3 is 15 residues long. V shed 5 bases, J shed 2 bases, and the junction held 7 bases outside the gene matches. The CDR3 protein is CASSPRTGVPYEQYF. In nucleotides, the CDR3 is TGTGCCAGCAGCCCTCGGACAGGGGTCCCCTACGAGCAGTACTTC.

The chain links TRBV18 to TRBJ1-2; D possibly corresponds to TRBD1 (5 bases). Trimming shortened V by 3 bases and J by 3 bases, and 14 bases separated the two germline ends. The CDR3 consists of 15 residues. CDR1 KGHSH and CDR2 LQKENI come from the germline V gene. CDR3 in DNA: TGTGCCAGCTCACCCGGGACGGGGGTCGACTATGGCTACACCTTC. Its translation: CASSPGTGVDYGYTF. Full variable domain (outside the CDR3, taken from reference TRBV18 and TRBJ1-2): NAGVMQNPRHLVRRRGQEARLRCSPMKGHSHVYWYRQLPEEGLKFMVYLQKENIIDESGMPKERFSAEFPKEGPSILRIQQVVRGDSAAYFCASSPGTGVDYGYTFGSGTRLTVV.

The chain is built from TRBV11-2 and TRBJ1-1; a possible D gene is TRBD1 (5 bases). Trimming took 1 base from V and 1 from J, leaving 13 bases between them. There are 16 residues in the CDR3. The germline gives CDR1 SGHAT, CDR2 FQNNGV. CDR3 region: CASSLVMGRQNTEAFF. Written as DNA, the CDR3 is TGTGCCAGCAGCTTAGTTATGGGGCGGCAGAACACTGAAGCTTTCTTT.

CDR3 protein: CASSQEDRGFNGYTF. CDR3 DNA sequence: TGCGCCAGCAGCCAAGAGGACAGGGGTTTTAATGGCTACACCTTC. The rearrangement links TRBV4-1 to TRBJ1-2; TRBD1 aligns across 9 bases. Germline CDR1 reads MGHRA; CDR2 reads YSYEKL. With V trimmed by 0 bases and J by 6 bases, 5 bases remained unmatched. This CDR3 is built from 15 residues.

This sequence joins TRBV9 and TRBJ1-1; 8 bases fit TRBD1. V lost 5 bases to trimming and J lost 1 base; unmatched junction nucleotides: 13. The CDR3 runs to 17 residues. The germline V gene has CDR1 SGDLS and CDR2 YYNGEE. The CDR3 nucleotides read TGTGCCAGCAGTCGTCCATCAGGGGGCTACGGGAACACTGAAGCTTTCTTT. This sequence encodes CASSRPSGGYGNTEAFF.

This chain uses TRBV9 with TRBJ1-5; TRBD1 matches 9 bases. Germline CDR1 and CDR2: SGDLS and YYNGEE. The length of the CDR3 is 16 residues. After removal of 3 bases from V and 3 bases from J, the junction contained 7 bases not matched to a gene. The CDR3 DNA is TGTGCCAGCAGCGCCGGGGACAGGGAGAACAATCAGCCCCAGCATTTT. Translated, it gives CASSAGDRENNQPQHF.

This chain links TRBV28 with TRBJ1-3; D call uncertain. The CDR3 runs to 14 residues. V shed 5 bases and J shed 1 base, with 9 bases lying between them. Germline loops: CDR1 MDHEN, CDR2 SYDVKM. The CDR3 sequence is CASSKGRSGNTIYF. CDR3 nucleotide sequence: TGTGCCAGCAGTAAAGGGAGATCTGGAAACACCATATATTTT.

J is TRBJ1-4 and V is TRBV5-1, with D possibly matching TRBD1 (5 bases). Deletions cut 3 bases from V and 6 bases from J, with 12 bases between. CDR3 length: 14 residues. Germline V lookup: CDR1 SGHRS, CDR2 YFSETQ. CDR3 loop: CASSSQALDEKLFF. In DNA form, the CDR3 reads TGCGCCAGCAGCTCACAGGCCCTCGATGAAAAACTGTTTTTT.

The J gene is TRBJ2-3, the V gene TRBV28, with 7 bases lining up with TRBD2. The CDR3 spans 15 residues. Germline lookup yields CDR1 MDHEN and CDR2 SYDVKM. Germline trimming cut 2 bases from V and 4 bases from J; bases unmatched to any gene: 6. The CDR3 loop reads CASSLAGESADTQYF. The CDR3 DNA reads TGTGCCAGCAGTTTAGCGGGAGAATCCGCAGATACGCAGTATTTT.

This clone was seen only once. V gene TRBV7-2 combines with J gene TRBJ2-3; 8 nucleotides align to TRBD2. Germline V lookup: CDR1 SGHTA, CDR2 FQGNSA. CDR3 length equals 15 residues. J lost 1 base, V lost 5 bases, and 5 bases had no gene match. CDR3 nucleotide sequence: TGTGCCAGCAGCCCGGGACTAGTTCGCACAGATACGCAGTATTTT. Its protein is CASSPGLVRTDTQYF.

V is TRBV2 and J is TRBJ2-6; D uncertain. This CDR3 spans 15 amino acids. The germline CDR1 and CDR2 sequences are SNHLY and FYNNEI. V lost 7 bases, J lost 0 bases, and 10 bases lay in between. In DNA form, the CDR3 reads TGTGCCAGCACCCAGATCCGCTCTGGGGCCAACGTCCTGACTTTC. It encodes CASTQIRSGANVLTF.

This chain joins TRBV6-5 and TRBJ1-1, with D unclear. Trimming removed 0 bases from V and 0 bases from J, with 8 bases in between. Germline loops: CDR1 MNHEY, CDR2 SVGAGI. This CDR3 has 15 amino acids. The CDR3 region has the DNA TGTGCCAGCAGTTACTCGAGCGTCATGAACACTGAAGCTTTCTTT. Protein sequence: CASSYSSVMNTEAFF.